Shown below are 10 T cell receptor beta chains from a single sample sequenced in a study of blood T cell repertoires in COVID-19. The data were produced by immunoSEQ multiplex PCR, yet TCRdb's version contains in-frame clones alone and is incomplete. The data hold approximately 380,000 clones, with about 89% observed a single time. Specimen: PBMCs or T cells enriched from blood (not recorded which). The receptors derive from a woman between 40 and 55 years old who had been exposed to COVID-19.

The sample holds one count of this clone. The J gene is TRBJ2-7, the V gene TRBV6-2 or TRBV6-3; 8 bases align to TRBD1. Germline-derived CDR1 and CDR2 are MNHEY and SVGEGT. The V gene end was trimmed by 6 bases and the J gene end by 6 bases; junction bases not matched to a gene: 7. This CDR3 is 13 amino acids long. DNA of the CDR3: TGTGCCAGCAGCTTAGGACAGGGCGGCGAGCAGTACTTC. Encoded protein: CASSLGQGGEQYF.

The chain has TRBV4-3 and TRBJ2-1, with 8 bases aligning to TRBD2. The V segment lost 4 bases and the J segment 4 bases; nucleotides outside the gene matches: 21. The CDR3 is made up of 20 amino acids. Germline CDR1 reads LGHNA; CDR2 reads YSLEER. CDR3 nucleotide sequence: TGCGCCAGCAGCCCGAGCGGGAGCGGCAGTATCCCCCAGCGTTACAATGAGCAGTTCTTC. This encodes CASSPSGSGSIPQRYNEQFF.

The J gene is TRBJ1-1, the V gene TRBV25-1, with 9 bases lining up with TRBD1. J gave up 1 base and V 5 bases, and 5 bases lay outside the gene matches. This CDR3 spans 15 amino acids. CDR1 is MGHDK and CDR2 is SYGVNS in the germline V gene. CDR3 bases: TGTGCCAGCAGTCCGGGACAGGGTAGGAACACTGAAGCTTTCTTT. It translates to CASSPGQGRNTEAFF.

The rearrangement links TRBV7-9 to TRBJ2-2, with 10 positions matching TRBD1. Germline CDR1 SEHNR, CDR2 FQNEAQ (reference sequence). The CDR3 extends over 17 amino acids. The V segment lost 6 bases and the J segment 3 bases; nucleotides outside the gene matches: 10. In DNA form, the CDR3 reads TGTGCCAGCAGACCCACGGGACAGGGGTTTCACACCGGGGAGCTGTTTTTT. As protein: CASRPTGQGFHTGELFF.

CDR3 bases: TGTGCCAGCAGGCACAGGACCCCCTATGGCTACACCTTC. Its translation: CASRHRTPYGYTF. This sequence joins TRBV6-5 and TRBJ1-2, with a tentative D call TRBD1 (5 bases). The V end was cut by 6 bases, the J end by 4 bases, with 12 bases between. This CDR3 contains 13 residues. Germline CDR1 and CDR2: MNHEY and SVGAGI.

V gene TRBV6-5 combines with J gene TRBJ1-5; D not certain. From germline, CDR1 is MNHEY and CDR2 SVGAGI. V was shortened by 2 bases and J by 3 bases, with 8 bases between the two germline ends. The CDR3 length is 14 residues. DNA of the CDR3: TGTGCCAGCAGTTACGGGCCCTTCAATCAGCCCCAGCATTTT. Protein: CASSYGPFNQPQHF.

This chain links TRBV6-2 or TRBV6-3 with TRBJ1-1; unclear D gene. The CDR3 runs 14 residues. In germline, CDR1 is MNHEY, CDR2 SVGEGT. The germline V and J ends were trimmed by 4 bases and 1 base, with 10 bases remaining between them. In DNA, the CDR3 is TGTGCCAGCAGTTCGAACAGCCAGAACACTGAAGCTTTCTTT. It encodes CASSSNSQNTEAFF.

This sequence joins TRBV5-6 and TRBJ2-3; 10 bases fit TRBD2. With V trimmed by 5 bases and J by 1 base, 10 bases remained unmatched. Germline CDR1 is SGHDT and CDR2 is YYEEEE. The CDR3 has 17 residues. This CDR3 is CASSTASGGYRTDTQYF. CDR3 coding DNA: TGTGCCAGCAGTACGGCTAGCGGGGGTTATCGCACAGATACGCAGTATTTT.

This clone was observed once. The chain employs TRBV5-1 and TRBJ2-1; TRBD1 matches 7 bases. V lost 0 bases, J lost 8 bases, and 8 bases stayed unmatched. CDR3 size: 15 residues. From germline, CDR1 is SGHRS and CDR2 YFSETQ. CDR3 coding DNA: TGCGCCAGCAGCTTGGAAGGACAGGCTTTTGATGAGCAGTTCTTC. It yields the protein CASSLEGQAFDEQFF. Complete variable domain (other parts from reference TRBV5-1 and TRBJ2-1): KAGVTQTPRYLIKTRGQQVTLSCSPISGHRSVSWYQQTPGQGLQFLFEYFSETQRNKGNFPGRFSGRQFSNSRSEMNVSTLELGDSALYLCASSLEGQAFDEQFFGPGTRLTVL.

V gene TRBV7-2 combines with J gene TRBJ2-7; no firm D call. This CDR3 contains 15 residues. Trimming left V 1 base short and J 2 bases short, with 12 bases between. Per germline, CDR1 SGHTA and CDR2 FQGNSA. In DNA form, the CDR3 reads TGTGCCAGCAGCTTAGGCAAAGGAGCCCCCTACGAGCAGTACTTC. Its translation: CASSLGKGAPYEQYF.